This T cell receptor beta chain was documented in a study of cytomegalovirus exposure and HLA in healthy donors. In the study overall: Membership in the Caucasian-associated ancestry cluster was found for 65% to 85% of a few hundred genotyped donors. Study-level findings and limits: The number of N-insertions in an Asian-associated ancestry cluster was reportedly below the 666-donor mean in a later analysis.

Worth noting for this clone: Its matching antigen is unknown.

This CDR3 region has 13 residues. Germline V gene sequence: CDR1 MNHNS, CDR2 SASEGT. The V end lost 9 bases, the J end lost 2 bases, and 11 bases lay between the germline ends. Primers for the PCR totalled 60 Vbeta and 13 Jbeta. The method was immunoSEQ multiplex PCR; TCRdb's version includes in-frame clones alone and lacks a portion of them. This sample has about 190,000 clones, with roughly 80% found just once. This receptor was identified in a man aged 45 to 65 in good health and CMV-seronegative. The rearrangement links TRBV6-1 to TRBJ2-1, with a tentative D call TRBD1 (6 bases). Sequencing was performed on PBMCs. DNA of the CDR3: TGTGCCAGTAACCGGGACACCTACAATGAGCAGTTCTTC. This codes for CASNRDTYNEQFF.